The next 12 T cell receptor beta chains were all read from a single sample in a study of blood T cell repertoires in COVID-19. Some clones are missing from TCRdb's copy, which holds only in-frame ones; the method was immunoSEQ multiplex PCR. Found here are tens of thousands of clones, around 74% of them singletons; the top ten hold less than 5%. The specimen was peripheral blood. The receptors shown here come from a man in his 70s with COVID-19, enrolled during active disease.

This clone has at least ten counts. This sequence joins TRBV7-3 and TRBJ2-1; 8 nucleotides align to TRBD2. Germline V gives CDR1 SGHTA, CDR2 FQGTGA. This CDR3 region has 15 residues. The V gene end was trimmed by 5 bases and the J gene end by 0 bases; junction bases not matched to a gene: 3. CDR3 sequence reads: CASSPTSGSYNEQFF. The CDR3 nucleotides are TGTGCCAGCAGCCCAACTAGCGGCTCCTACAATGAGCAGTTCTTC.

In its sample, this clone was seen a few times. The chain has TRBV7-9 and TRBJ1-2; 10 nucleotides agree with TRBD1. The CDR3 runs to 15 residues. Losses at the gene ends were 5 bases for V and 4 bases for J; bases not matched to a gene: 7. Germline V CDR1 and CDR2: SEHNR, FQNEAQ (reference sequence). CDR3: CASSRQGAELYGYTF. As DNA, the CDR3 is TGTGCCAGCAGCCGACAGGGGGCGGAACTCTATGGCTACACCTTC.

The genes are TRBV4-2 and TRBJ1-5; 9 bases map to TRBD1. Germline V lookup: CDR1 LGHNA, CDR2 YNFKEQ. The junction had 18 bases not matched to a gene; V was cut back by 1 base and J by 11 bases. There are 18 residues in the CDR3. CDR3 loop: CASSQASGTGTVVTAQHF. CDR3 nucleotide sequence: TGTGCCAGCAGCCAAGCCTCCGGGACAGGGACTGTAGTAACGGCCCAGCATTTT.

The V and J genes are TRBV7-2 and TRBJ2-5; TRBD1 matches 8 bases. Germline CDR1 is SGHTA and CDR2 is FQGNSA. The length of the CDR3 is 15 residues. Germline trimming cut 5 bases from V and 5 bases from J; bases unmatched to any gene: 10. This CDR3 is CASSLRTGSLETQYF. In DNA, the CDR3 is TGTGCCAGCAGCCTACGGACAGGGAGTTTGGAGACCCAGTACTTC.

CDR3 nucleotides: TGCGCCAGCAGCTTGGCCCTAGCGGTCAACACAGATACGCAGTATTTT. Its protein product is CASSLALAVNTDTQYF. The chain has TRBV5-1 and TRBJ2-3; 7 bases map to TRBD2. This CDR3 has 16 residues. The germline CDR1 and CDR2 sequences are SGHRS and YFSETQ. Losses at the gene ends were 0 bases for V and 2 bases for J; bases not matched to a gene: 6.

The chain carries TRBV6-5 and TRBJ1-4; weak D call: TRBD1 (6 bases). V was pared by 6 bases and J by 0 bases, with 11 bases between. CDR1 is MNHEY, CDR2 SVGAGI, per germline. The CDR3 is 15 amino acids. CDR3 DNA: TGTGCCAGCAGCGGCAGGGGTTCAACTAATGAAAAACTGTTTTTT. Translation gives CASSGRGSTNEKLFF.

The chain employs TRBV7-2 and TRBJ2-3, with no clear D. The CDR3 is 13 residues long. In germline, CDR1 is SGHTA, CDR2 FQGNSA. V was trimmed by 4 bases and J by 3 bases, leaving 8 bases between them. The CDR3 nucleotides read TGTGCCAGCAGCTCCCAACGGACAGATACGCAGTATTTT. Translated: CASSSQRTDTQYF.

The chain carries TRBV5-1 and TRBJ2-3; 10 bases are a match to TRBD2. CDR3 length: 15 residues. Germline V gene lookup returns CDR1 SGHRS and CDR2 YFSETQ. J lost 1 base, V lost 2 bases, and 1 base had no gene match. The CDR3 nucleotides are TGCGCCAGCAGCTTCCTAGCGGGAGGCACAGATACGCAGTATTTT. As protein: CASSFLAGGTDTQYF.

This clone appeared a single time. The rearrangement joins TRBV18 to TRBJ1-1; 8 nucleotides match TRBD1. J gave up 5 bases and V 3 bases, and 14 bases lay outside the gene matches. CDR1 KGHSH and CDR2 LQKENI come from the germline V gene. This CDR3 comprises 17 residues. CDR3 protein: CASSPPDRVFPKTEAFF. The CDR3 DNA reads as TGTGCCAGCTCACCTCCGGACAGGGTGTTTCCGAAGACTGAAGCTTTCTTT.

As DNA, the CDR3 is TGTGCCAGCAGCTTAGGCGTTAGCGGGAGGTTCTACGAGCAGTACTTC. Translating gives CASSLGVSGRFYEQYF. J is TRBJ2-7 and V is TRBV13; 10 nucleotides match TRBD2. From germline, CDR1 is PRHDT and CDR2 FYEKMQ (reference sequence). V gave up 0 bases and J gave up 3 bases; unmatched junction bases: 5. CDR3 length equals 16 residues.

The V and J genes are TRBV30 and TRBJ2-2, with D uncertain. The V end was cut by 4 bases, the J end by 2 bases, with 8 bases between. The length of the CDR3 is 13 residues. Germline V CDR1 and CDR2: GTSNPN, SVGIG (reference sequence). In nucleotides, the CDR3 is TGTGCCTGGACTAATCGTAACACCGGGGAGCTGTTTTTT. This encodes CAWTNRNTGELFF.

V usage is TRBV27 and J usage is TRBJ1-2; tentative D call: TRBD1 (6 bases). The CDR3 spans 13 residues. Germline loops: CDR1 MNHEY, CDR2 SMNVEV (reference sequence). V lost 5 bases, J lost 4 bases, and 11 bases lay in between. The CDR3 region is CASSPLGGYGYTF. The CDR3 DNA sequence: TGTGCCAGCAGTCCCTTAGGGGGCTATGGCTACACCTTC.